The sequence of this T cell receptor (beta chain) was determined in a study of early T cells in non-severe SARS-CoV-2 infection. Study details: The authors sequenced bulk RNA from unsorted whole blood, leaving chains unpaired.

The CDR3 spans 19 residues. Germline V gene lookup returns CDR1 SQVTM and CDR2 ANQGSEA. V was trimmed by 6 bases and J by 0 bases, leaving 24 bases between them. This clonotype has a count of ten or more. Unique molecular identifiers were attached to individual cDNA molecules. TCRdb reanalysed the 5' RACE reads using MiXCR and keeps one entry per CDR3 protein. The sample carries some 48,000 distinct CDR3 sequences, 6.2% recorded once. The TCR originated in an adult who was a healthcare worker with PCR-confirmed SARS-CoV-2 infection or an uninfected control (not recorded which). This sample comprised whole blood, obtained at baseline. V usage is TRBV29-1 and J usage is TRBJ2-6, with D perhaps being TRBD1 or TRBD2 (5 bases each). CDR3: CSVLTPGRSRFSGANVLTF. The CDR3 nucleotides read TGCAGCGTCCTGACTCCGGGACGGTCCCGGTTCTCTGGGGCCAACGTCCTGACTTTC.